This TCR beta chain was captured by sequencing in a study of control samples from healthy donors and cancer patients. Germline CDR1 SGHAT, CDR2 FQNNGV. The V end lost 0 bases, the J end lost 7 bases, and 10 bases lay between the germline ends. The CDR3 has 14 residues. Repertoires were generated with immunoSEQ multiplex PCR, while TCRdb's copy carries only in-frame clones and drops some. The data contain fewer than 500,000 clones, about 93% of them seen just once; the ten biggest clones take up just under 6.5%. This chain uses TRBV11-2 with TRBJ2-1; TRBD2 might be the D (6 bases). The material sequenced was PBMCs. This TCR derives from a man aged 35 to 55 with head and neck cancer. The CDR3 spells CASSLEYAGNEQFF. The CDR3 region has the DNA TGTGCCAGCAGCTTAGAGTACGCGGGGAATGAGCAGTTCTTC.